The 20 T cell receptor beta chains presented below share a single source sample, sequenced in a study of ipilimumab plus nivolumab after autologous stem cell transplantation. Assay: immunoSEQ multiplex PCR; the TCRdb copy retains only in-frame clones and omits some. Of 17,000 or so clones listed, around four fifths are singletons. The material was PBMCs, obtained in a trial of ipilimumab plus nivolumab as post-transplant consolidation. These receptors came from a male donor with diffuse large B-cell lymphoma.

The CDR3 protein is CARRDSSSGNTIYF. Written as DNA, the CDR3 is TGTGCCAGACGGGACTCCAGCTCTGGAAACACCATATATTTT. V is TRBV2 and J is TRBJ1-3; weak D call: TRBD1 (5 bases). Trimming removed 9 bases from V and 0 bases from J, with 12 bases in between. CDR1 and CDR2 (germline): SNHLY, FYNNEI. CDR3 length equals 14 residues.

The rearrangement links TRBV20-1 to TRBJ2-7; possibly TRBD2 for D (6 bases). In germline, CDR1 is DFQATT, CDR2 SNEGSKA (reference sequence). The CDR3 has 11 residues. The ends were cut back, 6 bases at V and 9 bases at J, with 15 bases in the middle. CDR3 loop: CSAAGVGGQYF. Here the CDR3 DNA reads TGCAGTGCCGCCGGGGTGGGGGGGCAGTACTTC.

CDR3 loop: CASSRGTSGSYFYEQYF. CDR3 coding DNA: TGCGCCAGCAGCCGTGGGACTAGCGGGAGTTACTTCTACGAGCAGTACTTC. V gene TRBV5-1 combines with J gene TRBJ2-7, with 14 bases fitting TRBD2. Germline CDR1 SGHRS, CDR2 YFSETQ. Germline trimming cut 4 bases from V and 3 bases from J; bases unmatched to any gene: 9. This CDR3 is 17 amino acids long.

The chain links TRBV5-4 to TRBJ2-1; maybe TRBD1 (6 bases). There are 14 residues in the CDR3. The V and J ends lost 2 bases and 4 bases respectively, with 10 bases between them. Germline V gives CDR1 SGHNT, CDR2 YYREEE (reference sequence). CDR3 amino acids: CASSLVGTYNEQFF. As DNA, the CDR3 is TGTGCCAGCAGCTTAGTGGGGACATACAATGAGCAGTTCTTC.

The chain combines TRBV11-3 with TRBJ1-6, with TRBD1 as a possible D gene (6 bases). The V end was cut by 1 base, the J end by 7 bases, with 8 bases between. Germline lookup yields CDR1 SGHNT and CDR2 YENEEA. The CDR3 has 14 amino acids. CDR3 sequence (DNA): TGTGCCAGCAGCTTAGGGACAGAGAATTCACCCCTCCACTTT. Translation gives CASSLGTENSPLHF.

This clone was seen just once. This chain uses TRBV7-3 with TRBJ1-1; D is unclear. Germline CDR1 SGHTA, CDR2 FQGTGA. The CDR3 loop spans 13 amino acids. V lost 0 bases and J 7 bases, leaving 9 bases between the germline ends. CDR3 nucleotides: TGTGCCAGCAGCTTAACATTTTCCAGTGAAGCTTTCTTT. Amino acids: CASSLTFSSEAFF.

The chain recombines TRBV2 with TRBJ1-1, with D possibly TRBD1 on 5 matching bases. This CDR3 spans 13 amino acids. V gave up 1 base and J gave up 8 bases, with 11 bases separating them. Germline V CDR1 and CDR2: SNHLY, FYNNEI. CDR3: CASSEGGGMEAFF. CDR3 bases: TGTGCCAGCAGTGAAGGTGGGGGGATGGAAGCTTTCTTT.

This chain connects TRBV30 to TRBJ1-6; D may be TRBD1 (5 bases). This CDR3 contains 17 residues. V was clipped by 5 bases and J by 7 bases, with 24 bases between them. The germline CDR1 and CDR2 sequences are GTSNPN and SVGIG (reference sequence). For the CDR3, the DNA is TGTGCCTGGGATTTTTCGCTATTCAGGGCTAGGAATTCACCCCTCCACTTT. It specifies CAWDFSLFRARNSPLHF.

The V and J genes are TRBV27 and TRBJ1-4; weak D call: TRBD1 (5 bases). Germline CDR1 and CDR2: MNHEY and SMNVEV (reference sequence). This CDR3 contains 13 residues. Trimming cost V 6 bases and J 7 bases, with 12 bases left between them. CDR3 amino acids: CASSPRDGEKLFF. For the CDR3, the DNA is TGTGCCAGCAGCCCCCGGGACGGTGAAAAACTGTTTTTT. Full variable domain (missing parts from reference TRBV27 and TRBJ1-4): EAQVTQNPRYLITVTGKKLTVTCSQNMNHEYMSWYRQDPGLGLRQIYYSMNVEVTDKGDVPEGYKVSRKEKRNFPLILESPSPNQTSLYFCASSPRDGEKLFFGSGTQLSVL.

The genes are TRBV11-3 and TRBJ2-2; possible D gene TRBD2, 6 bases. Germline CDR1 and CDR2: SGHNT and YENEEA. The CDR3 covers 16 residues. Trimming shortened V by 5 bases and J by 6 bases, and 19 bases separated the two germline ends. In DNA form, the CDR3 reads TGTGCCAGCAGCATCCGGGGGTCCCAGGGAGCCGGGGAGCTGTTTTTT. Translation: CASSIRGSQGAGELFF.

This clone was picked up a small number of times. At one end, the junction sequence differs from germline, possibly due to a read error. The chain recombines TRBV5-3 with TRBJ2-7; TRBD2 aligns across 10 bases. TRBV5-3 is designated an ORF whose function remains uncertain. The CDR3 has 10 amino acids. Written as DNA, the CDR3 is TGTGCCAGAAGCTTGGGACTAGCGGGCTTC. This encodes CARSLGLAGF.

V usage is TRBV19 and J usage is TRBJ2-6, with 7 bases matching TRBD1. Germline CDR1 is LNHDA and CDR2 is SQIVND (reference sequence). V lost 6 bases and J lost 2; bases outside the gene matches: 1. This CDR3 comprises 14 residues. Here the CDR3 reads CASSTGAGANVLTF. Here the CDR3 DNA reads TGTGCCAGTAGCACAGGGGCTGGGGCCAACGTCCTGACTTTC.

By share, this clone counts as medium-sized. The CDR3 is CASSQEGSGRIDEQFF. The CDR3 DNA is TGCGCCAGCAGCCAAGAAGGTAGCGGGAGGATCGATGAGCAGTTCTTC. The V gene is TRBV4-1, the J gene TRBJ2-1; 10 bases match TRBD2. This CDR3 contains 16 residues. Germline loops: CDR1 MGHRA, CDR2 YSYEKL. V shed 0 bases, J shed 8 bases, and the junction held 7 bases outside the gene matches.

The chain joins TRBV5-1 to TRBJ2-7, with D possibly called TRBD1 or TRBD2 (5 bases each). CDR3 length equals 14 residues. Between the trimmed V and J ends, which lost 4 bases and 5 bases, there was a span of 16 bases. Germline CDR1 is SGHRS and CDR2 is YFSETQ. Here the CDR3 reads CASSDPQGAHEQYF. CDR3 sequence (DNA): TGCGCCAGCAGCGATCCCCAGGGAGCCCACGAGCAGTACTTC. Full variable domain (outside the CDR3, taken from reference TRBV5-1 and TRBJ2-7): KAGVTQTPRYLIKTRGQQVTLSCSPISGHRSVSWYQQTPGQGLQFLFEYFSETQRNKGNFPGRFSGRQFSNSRSEMNVSTLELGDSALYLCASSDPQGAHEQYFGPGTRLTVT.

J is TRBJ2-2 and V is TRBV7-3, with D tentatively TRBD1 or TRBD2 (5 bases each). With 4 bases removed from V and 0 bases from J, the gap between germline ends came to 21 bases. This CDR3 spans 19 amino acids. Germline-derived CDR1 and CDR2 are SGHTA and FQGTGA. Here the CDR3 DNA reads TGTGCCAGCAGCTGGGGGAGAACCGGGCCCGGAGCGAACACCGGGGAGCTGTTTTTT. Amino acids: CASSWGRTGPGANTGELFF.

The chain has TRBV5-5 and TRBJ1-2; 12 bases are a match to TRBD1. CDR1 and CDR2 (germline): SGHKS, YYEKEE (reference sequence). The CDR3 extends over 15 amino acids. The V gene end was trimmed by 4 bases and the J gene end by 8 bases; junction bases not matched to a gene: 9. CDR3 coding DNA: TGTGCCAGCAGCCTCGCGGGACAGGGGGCGCGAGGCTACACCTTC. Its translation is CASSLAGQGARGYTF. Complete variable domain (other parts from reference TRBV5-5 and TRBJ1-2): DAGVTQSPTHLIKTRGQQVTLRCSPISGHKSVSWYQQVLGQGPQFIFQYYEKEERGRGNFPDRFSARQFPNYSSELNVNALLLGDSALYLCASSLAGQGARGYTFGSGTRLTVV.

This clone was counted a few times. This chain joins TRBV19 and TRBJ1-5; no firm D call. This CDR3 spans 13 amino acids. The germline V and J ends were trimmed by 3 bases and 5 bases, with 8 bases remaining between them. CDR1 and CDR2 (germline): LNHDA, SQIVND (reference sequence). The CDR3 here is CASSMYSHQPQHF. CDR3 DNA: TGTGCCAGTAGTATGTACAGCCATCAGCCCCAGCATTTT.

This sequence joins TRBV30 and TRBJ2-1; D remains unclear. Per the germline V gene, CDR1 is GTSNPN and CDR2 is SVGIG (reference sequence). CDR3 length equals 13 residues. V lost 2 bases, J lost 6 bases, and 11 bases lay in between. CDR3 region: CAWSIPLLNEQFF. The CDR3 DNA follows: TGTGCCTGGAGTATCCCTCTTCTCAATGAGCAGTTCTTC. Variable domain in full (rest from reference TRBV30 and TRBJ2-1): SQTIHQWPATLVQPVGSPLSLECTVEGTSNPNLYWYRQAAGRGLQLLFYSVGIGQISSEVPQNLSASRPQDRQFILSSKKLLLSDSGFYLCAWSIPLLNEQFFGPGTRLTVL.

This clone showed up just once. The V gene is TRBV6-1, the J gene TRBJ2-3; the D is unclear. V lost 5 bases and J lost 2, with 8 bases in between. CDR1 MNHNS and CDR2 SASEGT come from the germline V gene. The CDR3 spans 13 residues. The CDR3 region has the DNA TGTGCCAGCAGTAGCGTATTCACAGATACGCAGTATTTT. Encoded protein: CASSSVFTDTQYF.

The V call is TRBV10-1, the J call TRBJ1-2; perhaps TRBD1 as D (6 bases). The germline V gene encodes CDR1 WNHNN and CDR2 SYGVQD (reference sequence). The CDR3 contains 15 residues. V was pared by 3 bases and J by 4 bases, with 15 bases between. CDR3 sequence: CASSDDSGGFYGYTF. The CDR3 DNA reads TGCGCCAGCAGTGATGATAGCGGGGGCTTCTATGGCTACACCTTC.